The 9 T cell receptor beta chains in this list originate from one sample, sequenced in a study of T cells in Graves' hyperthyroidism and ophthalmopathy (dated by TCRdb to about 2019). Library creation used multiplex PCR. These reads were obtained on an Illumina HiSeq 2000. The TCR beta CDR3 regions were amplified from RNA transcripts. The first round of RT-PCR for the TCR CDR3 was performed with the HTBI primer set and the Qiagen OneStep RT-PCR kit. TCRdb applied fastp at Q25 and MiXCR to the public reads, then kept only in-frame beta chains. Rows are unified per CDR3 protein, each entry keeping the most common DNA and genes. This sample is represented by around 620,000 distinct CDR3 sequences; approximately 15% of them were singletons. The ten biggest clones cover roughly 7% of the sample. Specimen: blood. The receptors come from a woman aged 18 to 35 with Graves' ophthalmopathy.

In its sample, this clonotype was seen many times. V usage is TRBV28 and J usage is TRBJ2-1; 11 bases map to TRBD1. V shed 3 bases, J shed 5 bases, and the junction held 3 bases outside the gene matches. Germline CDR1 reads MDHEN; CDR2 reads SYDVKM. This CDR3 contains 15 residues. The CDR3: CASSLWDRGNNEQFF. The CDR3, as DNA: TGTGCCAGCAGTTTGTGGGACAGGGGGAACAATGAGCAGTTCTTC. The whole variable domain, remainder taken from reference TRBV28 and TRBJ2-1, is DVKVTQSSRYLVKRTGEKVFLECVQDMDHENMFWYRQDPGLGLRLIYFSYDVKMKEKGDIPEGYSVSREKKERFSLILESASTNQTSMYLCASSLWDRGNNEQFFGPGTRLTVL.

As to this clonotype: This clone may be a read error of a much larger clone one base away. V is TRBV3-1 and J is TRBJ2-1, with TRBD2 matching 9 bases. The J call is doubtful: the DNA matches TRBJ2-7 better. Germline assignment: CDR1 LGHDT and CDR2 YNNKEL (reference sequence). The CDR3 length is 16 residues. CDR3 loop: CASSQDAGGAYNEQYF. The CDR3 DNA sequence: TGTGCCAGCAGCCAAGATGCGGGAGGGGCCTACAATGAGCAGTACTTC.

The chain's CDR3 is CASSLEASGRAGEETQYF. DNA for the CDR3: TGTGCCAGCAGCTTAGAGGCTAGCGGGAGGGCCGGGGAAGAGACCCAGTACTTC. This chain uses TRBV7-2 with TRBJ2-5; 12 bases line up with TRBD2. The CDR3 totals 18 residues. CDR1 is SGHTA, CDR2 FQGNSA, per germline. The V and J ends lost 1 base and 3 bases, in that order; junction bases with no gene match: 9.

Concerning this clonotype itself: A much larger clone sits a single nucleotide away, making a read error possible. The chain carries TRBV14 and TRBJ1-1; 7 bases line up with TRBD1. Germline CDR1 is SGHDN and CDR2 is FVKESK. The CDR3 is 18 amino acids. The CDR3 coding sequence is TGTGCCAGCAGCCAAGAATCGGTATTCCTCTTAGGGGGCACTGATGCTTTCTTT. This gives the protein CASSQESVFLLGGTDAFF.

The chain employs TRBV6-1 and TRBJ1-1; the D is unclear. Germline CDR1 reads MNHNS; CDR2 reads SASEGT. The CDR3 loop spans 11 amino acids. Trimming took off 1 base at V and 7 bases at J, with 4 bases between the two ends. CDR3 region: CASSEELEAFF. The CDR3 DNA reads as TGTGCCAGCAGTGAAGAGCTTGAAGCTTTCTTT.

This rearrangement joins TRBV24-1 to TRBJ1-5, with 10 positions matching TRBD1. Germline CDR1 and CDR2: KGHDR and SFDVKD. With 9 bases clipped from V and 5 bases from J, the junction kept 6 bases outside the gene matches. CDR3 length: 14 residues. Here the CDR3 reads CATVGTGDHQPQHF. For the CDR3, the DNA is TGTGCCACCGTCGGGACAGGGGATCATCAGCCCCAGCATTTT.

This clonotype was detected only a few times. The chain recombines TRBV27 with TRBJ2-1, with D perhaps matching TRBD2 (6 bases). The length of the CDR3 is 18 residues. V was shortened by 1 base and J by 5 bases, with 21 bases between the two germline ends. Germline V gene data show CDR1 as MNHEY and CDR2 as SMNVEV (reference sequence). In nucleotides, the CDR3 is TGTGCCAGCAGTTTATTCGGGTGGAGGGCGTCAAGGGACAATGAGCAGTTCTTC. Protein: CASSLFGWRASRDNEQFF.

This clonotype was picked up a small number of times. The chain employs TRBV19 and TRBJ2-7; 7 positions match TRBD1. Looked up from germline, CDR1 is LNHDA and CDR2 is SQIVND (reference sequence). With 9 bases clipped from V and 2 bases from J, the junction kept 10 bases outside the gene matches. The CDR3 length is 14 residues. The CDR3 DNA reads TGTGCCAGCACGGACAGGCGAAAGACCTACGAGCAGTACTTC. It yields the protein CASTDRRKTYEQYF.

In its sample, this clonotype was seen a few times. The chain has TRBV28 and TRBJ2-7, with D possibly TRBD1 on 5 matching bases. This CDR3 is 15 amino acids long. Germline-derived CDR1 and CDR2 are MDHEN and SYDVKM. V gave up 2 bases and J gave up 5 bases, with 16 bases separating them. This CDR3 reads CASSLGAVTDDEQYF. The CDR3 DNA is TGTGCCAGCAGTTTAGGGGCGGTCACGGACGACGAGCAGTACTTC.